The subject of this entry is one T cell receptor (beta chain). These data come from a study of T cell changes during pregnancy in multiple sclerosis. The CDR3 loop spans 18 amino acids. Per the germline V gene, CDR1 is LGHNA and CDR2 is YSLEER. Trimming shortened V by 1 base and J by 6 bases, and 23 bases separated the two germline ends. Some clones are missing from TCRdb's copy, which holds only in-frame ones; the method was immunoSEQ multiplex PCR. The top ten hold around 2.1% of the sample, which has 45,000 to 55,000 clones, 80% to 95% seen once. This sample comprised peripheral blood, obtained in the third trimester of pregnancy. This TCR was sampled from a female donor with multiple sclerosis, enrolled in a pregnancy study. This chain uses TRBV4-3 with TRBJ2-3; D might be TRBD1 (6 bases). The DNA for the CDR3 is TGCGCCAGCAGCCAAGCACACCGGGACACACGGTTTAGGGATACGCAGTATTTT. Its protein product is CASSQAHRDTRFRDTQYF.